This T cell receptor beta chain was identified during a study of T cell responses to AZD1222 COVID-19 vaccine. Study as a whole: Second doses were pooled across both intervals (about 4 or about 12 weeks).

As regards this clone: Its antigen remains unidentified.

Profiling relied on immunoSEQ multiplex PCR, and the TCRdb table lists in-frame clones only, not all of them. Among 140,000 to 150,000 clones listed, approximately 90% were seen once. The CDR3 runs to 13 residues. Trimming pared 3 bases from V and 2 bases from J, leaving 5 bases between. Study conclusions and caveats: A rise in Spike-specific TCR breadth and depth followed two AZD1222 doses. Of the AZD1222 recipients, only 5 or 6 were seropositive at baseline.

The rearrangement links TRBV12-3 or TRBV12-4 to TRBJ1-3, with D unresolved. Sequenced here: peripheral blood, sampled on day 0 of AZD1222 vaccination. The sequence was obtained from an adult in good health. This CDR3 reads CASSLIAGNTIYF. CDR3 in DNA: TGTGCCAGCAGTTTGATTGCTGGAAACACCATATATTTT.